This T cell receptor beta chain was obtained from a study of T cell responses to AZD1222 COVID-19 vaccine. Study details: Pooled in the analysis were second doses at about 4 or about 12 weeks. Study-wide results and limits: CD4 TCRs covered the whole spike, strongest at regions 160-218 and 743-854.

Using immunoSEQ multiplex PCR, the repertoire was profiled, and TCRdb retains in-frame clones only, with some absent. The sample holds more than 150,000 clones, roughly 93% seen once. V dropped 2 bases and J dropped 3 bases, with 11 bases sitting between them. The CDR3 sequence is 14 residues long. In germline, CDR1 is SGHDT, CDR2 YYEEEE. For this clone: Its antigen is currently unknown.

The V and J genes are TRBV5-6 and TRBJ1-1; no definite D call. The sample here was peripheral blood, taken on day 0 of AZD1222 vaccination. The receptor was derived from an adult in good health. The CDR3 reads CASSFGRRDTEAFF. In DNA, the CDR3 is TGTGCCAGCAGCTTCGGACGGAGGGACACTGAAGCTTTCTTT.